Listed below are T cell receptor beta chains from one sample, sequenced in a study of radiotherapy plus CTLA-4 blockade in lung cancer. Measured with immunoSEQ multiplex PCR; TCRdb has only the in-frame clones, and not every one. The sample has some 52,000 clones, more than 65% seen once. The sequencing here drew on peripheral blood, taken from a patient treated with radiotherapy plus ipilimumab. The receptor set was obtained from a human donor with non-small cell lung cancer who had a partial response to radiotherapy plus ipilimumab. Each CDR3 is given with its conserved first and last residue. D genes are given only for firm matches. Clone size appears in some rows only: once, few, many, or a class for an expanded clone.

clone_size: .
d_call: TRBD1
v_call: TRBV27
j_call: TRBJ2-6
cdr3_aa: CASSSDRGRSGANVLTF
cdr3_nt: TGTGCCAGCAGTTCAGACAGGGGGCGATCTGGGGCCAACGTCCTGACTTTC

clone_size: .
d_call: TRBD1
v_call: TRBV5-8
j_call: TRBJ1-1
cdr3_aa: CASSSNRGPNTEAFF
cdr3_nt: TGTGCCAGCAGCTCAAACAGGGGACCGAACACTGAAGCTTTCTTT

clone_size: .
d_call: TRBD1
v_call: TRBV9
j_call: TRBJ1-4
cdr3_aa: CASSSGTGPLAASEKLFF
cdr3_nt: TGTGCCAGCAGCTCCGGGACAGGGCCTTTGGCGGCGAGCGAAAAACTGTTTTTT

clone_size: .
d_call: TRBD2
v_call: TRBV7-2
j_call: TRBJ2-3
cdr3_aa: CASSPGGASGTDTQYF
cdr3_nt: TGTGCCAGCAGCCCCGGGGGGGCCTCGGGCACAGATACGCAGTATTTT

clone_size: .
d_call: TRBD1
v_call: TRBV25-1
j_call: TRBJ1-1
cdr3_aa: CASSGIGQVAEAFF
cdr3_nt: TGTGCCAGCAGTGGGATTGGACAGGTGGCTGAAGCTTTCTTT

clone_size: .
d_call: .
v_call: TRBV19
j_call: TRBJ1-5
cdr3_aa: CASTSGWNQPQHF
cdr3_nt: TGTGCCAGTACCTCAGGGTGGAATCAGCCCCAGCATTTT

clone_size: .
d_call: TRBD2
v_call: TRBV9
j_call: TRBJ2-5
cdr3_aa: CASSVFGLAGAVETQYF
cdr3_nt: TGTGCCAGCAGCGTCTTTGGGCTAGCGGGGGCCGTAGAGACCCAGTACTTC

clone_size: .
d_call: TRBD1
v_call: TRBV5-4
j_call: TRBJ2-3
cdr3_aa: CASSPGQGRADTQYF
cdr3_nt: TGTGCCAGCAGTCCCGGACAGGGTAGAGCAGATACGCAGTATTTT

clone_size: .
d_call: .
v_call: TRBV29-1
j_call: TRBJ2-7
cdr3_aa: CSVRVVYEQYF
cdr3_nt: TGCAGCGTTAGAGTGGTTTACGAGCAGTACTTC

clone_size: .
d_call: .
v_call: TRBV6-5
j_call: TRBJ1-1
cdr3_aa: CASTPDRWGEAFF
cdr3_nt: TGTGCCAGCACCCCGGACAGATGGGGTGAAGCTTTCTTT

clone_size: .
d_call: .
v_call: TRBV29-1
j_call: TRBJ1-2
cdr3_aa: CSVEDPLAGWGYTF
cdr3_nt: TGCAGCGTTGAAGATCCCTTGGCGGGTTGGGGCTACACCTTC

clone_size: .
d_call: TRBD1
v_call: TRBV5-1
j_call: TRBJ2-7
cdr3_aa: CASSLRQGVYEQYF
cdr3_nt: TGCGCCAGCAGCCTCAGACAGGGTGTCTACGAGCAGTACTTC

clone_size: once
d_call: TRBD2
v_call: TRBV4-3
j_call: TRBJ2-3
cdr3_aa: CASSQEGSGGADTQYF
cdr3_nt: TGCGCCAGCAGCCAAGAGGGCAGCGGGGGGGCAGATACGCAGTATTTT

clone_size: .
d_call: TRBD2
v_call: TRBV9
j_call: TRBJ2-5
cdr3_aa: CASSVEGLAGGLETQYF
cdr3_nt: TGTGCCAGCAGCGTCGAGGGACTAGCGGGGGGGCTGGAGACCCAGTACTTC

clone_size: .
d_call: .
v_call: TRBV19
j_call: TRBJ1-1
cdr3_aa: CASSNRGRNTEAFF
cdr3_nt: TGTGCCAGTAGTAATAGGGGCAGGAATACTGAAGCTTTCTTT

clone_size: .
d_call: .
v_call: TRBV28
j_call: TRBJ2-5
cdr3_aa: CASSMGGLETQYF
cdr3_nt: TGTGCCAGCAGTATGGGGGGGCTGGAGACCCAGTACTTC

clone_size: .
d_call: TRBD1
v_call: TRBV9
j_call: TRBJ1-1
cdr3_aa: CASSTWDRGTEAFF
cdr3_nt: TGTGCCAGCAGCACATGGGACAGGGGGACTGAAGCTTTCTTT

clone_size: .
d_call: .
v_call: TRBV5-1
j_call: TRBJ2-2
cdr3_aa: CASSLREANTGELFF
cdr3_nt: TGCGCCAGCAGCCTCCGGGAAGCGAACACCGGGGAGCTGTTTTTT

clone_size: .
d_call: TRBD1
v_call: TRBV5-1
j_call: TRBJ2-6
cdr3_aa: CASLTGPGANVLTF
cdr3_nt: TGCGCCAGTCTGACAGGGCCCGGGGCCAACGTCCTGACTTTC

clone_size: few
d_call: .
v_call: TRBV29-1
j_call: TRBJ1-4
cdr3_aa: CSVVQGRPGTNEKLFF
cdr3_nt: TGCAGCGTTGTACAGGGCCGACCGGGGACTAATGAAAAACTGTTTTTT

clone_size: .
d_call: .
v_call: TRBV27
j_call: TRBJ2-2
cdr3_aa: CASSLMWQGINTGELFF
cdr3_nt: TGTGCCAGCAGTTTAATGTGGCAGGGGATTAACACCGGGGAGCTGTTTTTT

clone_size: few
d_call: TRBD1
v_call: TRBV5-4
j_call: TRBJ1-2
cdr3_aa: CASSSQGRNGYTF
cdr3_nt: TGTGCCAGCAGCTCACAGGGGAGGAATGGCTACACCTTC

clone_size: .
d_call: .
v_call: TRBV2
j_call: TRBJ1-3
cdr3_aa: CASRTAYSGNTIYF
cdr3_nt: TGTGCCAGCAGGACAGCGTACTCTGGAAACACCATATATTTT

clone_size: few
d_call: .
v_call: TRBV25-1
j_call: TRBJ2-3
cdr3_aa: CASSEIRRGSTDTQYF
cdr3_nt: TGTGCCAGCAGTGAAATTAGGCGGGGAAGCACAGATACGCAGTATTTT

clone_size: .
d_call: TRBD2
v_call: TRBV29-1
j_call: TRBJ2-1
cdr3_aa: CSVGLAGGNNEQFF
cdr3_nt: TGCAGCGTTGGTCTAGCGGGGGGAAACAATGAGCAGTTCTTC

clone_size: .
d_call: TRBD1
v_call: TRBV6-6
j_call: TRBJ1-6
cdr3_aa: CASRLGQGNSPLHF
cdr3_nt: TGTGCCAGCAGACTGGGACAGGGCAATTCACCCCTCCACTTT

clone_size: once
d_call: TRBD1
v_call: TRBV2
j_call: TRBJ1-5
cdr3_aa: CASSLGQGVNQPQHF
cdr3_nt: TGTGCCAGCAGTTTGGGACAGGGGGTCAATCAGCCCCAGCATTTT

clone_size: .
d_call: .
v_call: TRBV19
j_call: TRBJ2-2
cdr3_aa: CASSIRGARSTGELFF
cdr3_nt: TGTGCCAGTAGTATTCGGGGGGCGCGGAGCACCGGGGAGCTGTTTTTT

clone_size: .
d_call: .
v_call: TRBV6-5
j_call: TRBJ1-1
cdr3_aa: CASSYVQGGTEAFF
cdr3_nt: TGTGCCAGCAGTTACGTTCAGGGTGGCACTGAAGCTTTCTTT

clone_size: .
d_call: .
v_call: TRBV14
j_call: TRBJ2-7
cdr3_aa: CASSQDQGSIHEQYF
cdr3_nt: TGTGCCAGCAGCCAAGACCAGGGGTCCATCCACGAGCAGTACTTC

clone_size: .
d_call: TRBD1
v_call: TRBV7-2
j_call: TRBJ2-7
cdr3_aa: CASSPITPLGTGEEQYF
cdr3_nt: TGTGCCAGCAGCCCTATAACACCTTTGGGGACAGGGGAAGAGCAGTACTTC

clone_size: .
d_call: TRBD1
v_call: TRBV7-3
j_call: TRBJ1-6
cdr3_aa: CASSLSSDRVALHF
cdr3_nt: TGTGCCAGCAGCTTAAGTTCGGACAGGGTGGCCCTCCACTTT

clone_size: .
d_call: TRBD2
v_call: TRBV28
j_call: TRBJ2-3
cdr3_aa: CASSFPSGGAPDTQYF
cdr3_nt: TGTGCCAGCAGTTTCCCCAGCGGGGGGGCTCCAGATACGCAGTATTTT

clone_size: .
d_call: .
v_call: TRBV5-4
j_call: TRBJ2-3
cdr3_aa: CASSTSTDTQYF
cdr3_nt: TGTGCCAGCAGTACTAGCACAGATACGCAGTATTTT

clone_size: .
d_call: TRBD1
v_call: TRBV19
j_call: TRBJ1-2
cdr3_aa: CASSMKRDSSYGYTF
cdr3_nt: TGTGCCAGTAGTATGAAACGGGACAGTAGCTATGGCTACACCTTC

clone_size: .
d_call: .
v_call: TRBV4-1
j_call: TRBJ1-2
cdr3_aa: CASSQDEGDYGYTF
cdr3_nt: TGCGCCAGCAGCCAAGATGAAGGAGACTATGGCTACACCTTC

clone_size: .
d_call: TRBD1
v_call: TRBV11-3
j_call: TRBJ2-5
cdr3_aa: CASSPWTGGVEQYF
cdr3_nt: TGTGCCAGCAGCCCGTGGACAGGGGGCGTAGAGCAGTACTTC

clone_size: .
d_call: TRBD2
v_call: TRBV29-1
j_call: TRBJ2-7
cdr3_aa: CSAGGGVGEQYF
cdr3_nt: TGCAGCGCCGGGGGAGGGGTCGGAGAGCAGTACTTC

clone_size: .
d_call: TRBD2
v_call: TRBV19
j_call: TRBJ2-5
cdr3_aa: CASSPRTSGVYRETQYF
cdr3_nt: TGTGCCAGTAGTCCCCGGACTAGCGGGGTATATCGAGAGACCCAGTACTTC

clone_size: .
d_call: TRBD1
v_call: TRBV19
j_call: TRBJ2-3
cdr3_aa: CASSRTGGADTQYF
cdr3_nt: TGTGCCAGTAGCAGGACAGGGGGTGCAGATACGCAGTATTTT

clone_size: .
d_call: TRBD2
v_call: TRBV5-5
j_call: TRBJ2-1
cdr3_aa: CASSGTSGNEQFF
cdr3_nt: TGTGCCAGCAGCGGGACTAGCGGGAATGAGCAGTTCTTC

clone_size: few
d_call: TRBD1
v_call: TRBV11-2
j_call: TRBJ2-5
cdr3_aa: CASRPRGDRGLETQYF
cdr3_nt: TGTGCCAGCAGACCCCGCGGGGACAGGGGGTTAGAGACCCAGTACTTC

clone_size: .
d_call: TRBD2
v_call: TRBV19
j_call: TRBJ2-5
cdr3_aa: CASSIDRRGLVGQETQYF
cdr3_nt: TGTGCCAGTAGTATAGATCGGAGGGGACTAGTAGGCCAAGAGACCCAGTACTTC

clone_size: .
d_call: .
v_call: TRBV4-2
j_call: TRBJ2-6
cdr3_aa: CASSQASSGANVLTF
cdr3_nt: TGTGCCAGCAGCCAAGCTAGCTCTGGGGCCAACGTCCTGACTTTC

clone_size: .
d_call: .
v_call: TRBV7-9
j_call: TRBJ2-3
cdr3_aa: CASSLMKMRQGASTDTQYF
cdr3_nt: TGTGCCAGCAGCTTAATGAAAATGAGGCAGGGCGCTAGCACAGATACGCAGTATTTT

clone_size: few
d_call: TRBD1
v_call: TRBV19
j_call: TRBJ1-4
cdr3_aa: CASSHPGQFATNEKLFF
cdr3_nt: TGTGCCAGTAGTCATCCGGGACAGTTTGCAACTAATGAAAAACTGTTTTTT

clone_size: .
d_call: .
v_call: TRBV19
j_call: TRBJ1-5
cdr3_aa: CASSGNSNQPQHF
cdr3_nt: TGTGCCAGTTCAGGGAATAGCAATCAGCCCCAGCATTTT

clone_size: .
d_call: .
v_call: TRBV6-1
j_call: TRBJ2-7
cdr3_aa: CASRDIGRDYEQYF
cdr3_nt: TGTGCCAGCAGGGATATAGGACGGGACTACGAGCAGTACTTC

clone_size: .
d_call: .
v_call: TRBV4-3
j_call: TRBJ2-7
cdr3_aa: CASSQNTGSYEQYF
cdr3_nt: TGCGCCAGCAGCCAGAATACAGGGTCCTACGAGCAGTACTTC

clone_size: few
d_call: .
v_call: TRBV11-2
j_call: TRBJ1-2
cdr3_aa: CASSLDYRVYGYTF
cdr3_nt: TGTGCCAGCAGCTTAGACTACAGGGTCTATGGCTACACCTTC

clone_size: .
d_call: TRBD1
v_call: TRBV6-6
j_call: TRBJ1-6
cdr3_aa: CASSRMTGDYNSPLHF
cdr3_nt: TGTGCCAGCAGTCGGATGACAGGGGACTATAATTCACCCCTCCACTTT

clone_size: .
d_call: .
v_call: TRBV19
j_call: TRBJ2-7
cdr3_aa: CASSTVTYEQYF
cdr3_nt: TGTGCCAGTAGTACAGTAACCTACGAGCAGTACTTC

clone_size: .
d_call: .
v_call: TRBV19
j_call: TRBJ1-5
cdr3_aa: CASWWSLSNQPQHF
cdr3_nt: TGTGCCAGTTGGTGGAGCCTTAGCAATCAGCCCCAGCATTTT

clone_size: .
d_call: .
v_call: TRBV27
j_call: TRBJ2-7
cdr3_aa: CASKLVDSDIYEQYF
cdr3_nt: TGTGCCAGCAAACTTGTGGACAGCGATATCTACGAGCAGTACTTC